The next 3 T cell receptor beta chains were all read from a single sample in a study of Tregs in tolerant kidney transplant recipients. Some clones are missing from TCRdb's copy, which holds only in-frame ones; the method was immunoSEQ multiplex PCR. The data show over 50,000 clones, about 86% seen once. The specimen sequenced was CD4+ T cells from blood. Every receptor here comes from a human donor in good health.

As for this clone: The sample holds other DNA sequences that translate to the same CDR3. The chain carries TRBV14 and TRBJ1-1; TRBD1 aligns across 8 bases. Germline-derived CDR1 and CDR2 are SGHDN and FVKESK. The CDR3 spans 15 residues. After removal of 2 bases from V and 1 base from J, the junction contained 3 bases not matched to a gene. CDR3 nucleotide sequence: TGTGCCAGCAGCCAAAGGACAGGGCGGAACACTGAAGCTTTCTTT. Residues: CASSQRTGRNTEAFF.

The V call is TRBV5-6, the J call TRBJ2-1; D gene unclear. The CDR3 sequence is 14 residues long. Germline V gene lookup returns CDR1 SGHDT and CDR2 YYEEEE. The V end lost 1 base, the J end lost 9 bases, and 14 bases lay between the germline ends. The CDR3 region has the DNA TGTGCCAGCAGCTTGCCGTTAAAACAGAGTGAGCAGTTCTTC. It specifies CASSLPLKQSEQFF.

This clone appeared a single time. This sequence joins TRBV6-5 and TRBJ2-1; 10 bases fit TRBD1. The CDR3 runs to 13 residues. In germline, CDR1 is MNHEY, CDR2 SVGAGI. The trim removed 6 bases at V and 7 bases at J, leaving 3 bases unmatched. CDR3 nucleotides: TGTGCCAGCAGACGACAGGGGGCAAATGAGCAGTTCTTC. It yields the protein CASRRQGANEQFF.